This TCR beta chain was identified during a study of blood T cell repertoires in COVID-19. Study details: Sources were T cells, B-cell-depleted T cells, or PBMCs; the material itself was cDNA or gDNA.

CDR1 is SEHNR, CDR2 FQNEAQ, per germline (reference sequence). V was trimmed by 1 base and J by 5 bases, leaving 18 bases between them. The CDR3 totals 16 residues. Original methodology: Using reference gene primer amplification, nucleated cell counts were estimated. Profiled with immunoSEQ multiplex PCR; TCRdb holds only in-frame clones, not every one. D and trimming were read from the DNA, whereas the V and J calls and clone size are those reported in that table. In the table there are some 40,000 clones, more than 75% of which are singletons. The receptor was isolated from a human donor in a cohort sampled during active COVID-19. The chain couples TRBV7-9 to TRBJ2-7, with TRBD2 as a possible D gene (6 bases). Sample: peripheral blood. DNA of the CDR3: TGTGCCAGCAGCTTAGAGTACGCTGCAGGGAGGAACGAGCAGTACTTC. It yields the protein CASSLEYAAGRNEQYF. The variable domain in full, completed from reference TRBV7-9 and TRBJ2-7, reads DTGVSQNPRHKITKRGQNVTFRCDPISEHNRLYWYRQTLGQGPEFLTYFQNEAQLEKSRLLSDRFSAERPKGSFSTLEIQRTEQGDSAMYLCASSLEYAAGRNEQYFGPGTRLTVT.